The rows below give T cell receptor beta chains drawn from one sample of a study of T cell changes during pregnancy in multiple sclerosis. TCRdb keeps only in-frame clones here, not all; method: immunoSEQ multiplex PCR. The data contain 30,000 to 35,000 clones, approximately 88% of them seen just once; the ten biggest clones take up 8%. The source was CD8+ T cells from peripheral blood mononuclear cells, collected before pregnancy. These receptors were obtained from a female donor with multiple sclerosis, enrolled in a pregnancy study. Both conserved end residues are part of each CDR3. Fields, in order: V gene, clone size, J gene, D gene, CDR3 protein, CDR3 DNA. D genes are given only for firm matches. Only part of the rows carry a size: once, few, many, or a class if the clone is expanded.

V: TRBV28; size: .; J: TRBJ2-3; D: TRBD2; CDR3: CASSLLAGGPPDTQYF; DNA: TGTGCCAGCAGCCTATTAGCGGGGGGGCCCCCGGATACGCAGTATTTT
V: TRBV2; size: .; J: TRBJ2-1; D: .; CDR3: CASSETGVGYNEQFF; DNA: TGTGCCAGCAGTGAAACGGGGGTCGGCTACAATGAGCAGTTCTTC
V: TRBV4-3; size: medium-sized; J: TRBJ1-1; D: TRBD1; CDR3: CASSQYRGRNTEAFF; DNA: TGCGCCAGCAGCCAGTACAGGGGGAGGAACACTGAAGCTTTCTTT
V: TRBV5-1; size: .; J: TRBJ1-1; D: .; CDR3: CASTLGNLNTEAFF; DNA: TGCGCCAGCACCTTGGGTAATTTGAACACTGAAGCTTTCTTT
V: TRBV19; size: .; J: TRBJ1-2; D: TRBD1; CDR3: CASSWAGGYGYTF; DNA: TGTGCCAGTAGCTGGGCAGGGGGTTATGGCTACACCTTC
V: TRBV4-2; size: .; J: TRBJ2-6; D: .; CDR3: CASSQGEFSGANVLTF; DNA: TGTGCCAGCAGCCAAGGGGAGTTCTCTGGGGCCAACGTCCTGACTTTC
V: TRBV19; size: .; J: TRBJ2-3; D: .; CDR3: CASNPGISTDTQYF; DNA: TGTGCCAGTAACCCAGGGATAAGCACAGATACGCAGTATTTT
V: TRBV28; size: once; J: TRBJ1-1; D: TRBD1; CDR3: CASRVVGQGGTEAFF; DNA: TGTGCCAGCAGAGTGGTGGGACAGGGAGGGACTGAAGCTTTCTTT
V: TRBV2; size: .; J: TRBJ1-1; D: .; CDR3: CASSEWALGTEAFF; DNA: TGTGCCAGCAGTGAGTGGGCCCTTGGGACTGAAGCTTTCTTT
V: TRBV4-1; size: .; J: TRBJ2-7; D: TRBD2; CDR3: CASSQPPSGGYEQYF; DNA: TGCGCCAGCAGCCAACCCCCTAGCGGGGGGTACGAGCAGTACTTC
V: TRBV6-5; size: .; J: TRBJ1-1; D: .; CDR3: CASRAREVDTEAFF; DNA: TGTGCCAGCAGGGCACGGGAAGTGGACACTGAAGCTTTCTTT